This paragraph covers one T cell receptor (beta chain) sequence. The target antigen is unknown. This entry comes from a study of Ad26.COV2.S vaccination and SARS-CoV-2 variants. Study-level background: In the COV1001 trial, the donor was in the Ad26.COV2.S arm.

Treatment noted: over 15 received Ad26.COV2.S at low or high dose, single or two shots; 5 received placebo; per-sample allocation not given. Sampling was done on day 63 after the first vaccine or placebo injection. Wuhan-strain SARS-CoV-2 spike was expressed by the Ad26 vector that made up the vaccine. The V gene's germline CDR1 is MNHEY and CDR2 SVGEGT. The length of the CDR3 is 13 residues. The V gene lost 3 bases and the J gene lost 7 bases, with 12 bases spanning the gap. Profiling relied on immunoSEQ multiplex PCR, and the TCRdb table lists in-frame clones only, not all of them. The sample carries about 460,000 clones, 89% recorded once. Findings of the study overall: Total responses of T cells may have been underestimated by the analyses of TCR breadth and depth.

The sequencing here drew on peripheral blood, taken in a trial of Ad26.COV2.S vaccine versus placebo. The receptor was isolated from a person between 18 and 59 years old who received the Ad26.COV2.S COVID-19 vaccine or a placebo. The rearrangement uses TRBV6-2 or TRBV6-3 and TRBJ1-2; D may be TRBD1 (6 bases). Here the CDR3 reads CASSYGRGIGYTF. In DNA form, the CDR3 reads TGTGCCAGCAGTTATGGCAGGGGAATTGGCTACACCTTC.